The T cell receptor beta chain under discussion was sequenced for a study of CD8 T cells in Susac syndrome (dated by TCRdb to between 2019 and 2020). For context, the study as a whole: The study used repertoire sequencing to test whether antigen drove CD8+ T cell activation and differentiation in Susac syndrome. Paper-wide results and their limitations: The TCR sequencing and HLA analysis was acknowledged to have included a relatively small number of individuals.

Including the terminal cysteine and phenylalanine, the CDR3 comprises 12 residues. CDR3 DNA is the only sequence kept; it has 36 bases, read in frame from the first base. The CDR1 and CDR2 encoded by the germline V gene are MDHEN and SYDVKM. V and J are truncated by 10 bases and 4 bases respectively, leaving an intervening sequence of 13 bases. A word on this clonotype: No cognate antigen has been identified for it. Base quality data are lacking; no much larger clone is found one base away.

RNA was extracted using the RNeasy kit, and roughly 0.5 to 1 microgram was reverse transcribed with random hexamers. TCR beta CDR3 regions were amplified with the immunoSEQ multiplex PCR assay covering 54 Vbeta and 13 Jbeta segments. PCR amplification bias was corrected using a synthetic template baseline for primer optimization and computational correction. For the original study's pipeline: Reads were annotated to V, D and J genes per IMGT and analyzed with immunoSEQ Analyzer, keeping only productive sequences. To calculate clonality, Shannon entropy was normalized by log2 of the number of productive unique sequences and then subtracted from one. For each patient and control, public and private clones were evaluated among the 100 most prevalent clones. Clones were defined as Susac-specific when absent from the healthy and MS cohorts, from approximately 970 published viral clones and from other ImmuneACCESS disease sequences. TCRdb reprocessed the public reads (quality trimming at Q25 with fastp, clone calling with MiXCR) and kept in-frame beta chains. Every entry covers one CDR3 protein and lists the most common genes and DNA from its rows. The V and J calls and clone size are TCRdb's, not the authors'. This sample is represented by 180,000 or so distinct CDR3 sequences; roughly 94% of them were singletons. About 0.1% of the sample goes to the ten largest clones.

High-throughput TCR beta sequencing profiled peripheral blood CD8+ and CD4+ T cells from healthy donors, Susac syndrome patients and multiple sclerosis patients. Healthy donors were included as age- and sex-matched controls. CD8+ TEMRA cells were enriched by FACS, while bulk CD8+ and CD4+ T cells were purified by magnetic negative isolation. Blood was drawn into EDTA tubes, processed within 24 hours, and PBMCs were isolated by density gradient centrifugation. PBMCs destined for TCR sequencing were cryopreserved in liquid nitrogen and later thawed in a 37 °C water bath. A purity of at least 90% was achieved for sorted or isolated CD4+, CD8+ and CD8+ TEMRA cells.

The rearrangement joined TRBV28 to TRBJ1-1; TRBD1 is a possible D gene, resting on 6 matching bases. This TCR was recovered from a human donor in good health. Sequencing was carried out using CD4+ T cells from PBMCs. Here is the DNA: TGTGCCACATCAGGGGTCCGCACTGAAGCTTTCTTT. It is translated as CATSGVRTEAFF.